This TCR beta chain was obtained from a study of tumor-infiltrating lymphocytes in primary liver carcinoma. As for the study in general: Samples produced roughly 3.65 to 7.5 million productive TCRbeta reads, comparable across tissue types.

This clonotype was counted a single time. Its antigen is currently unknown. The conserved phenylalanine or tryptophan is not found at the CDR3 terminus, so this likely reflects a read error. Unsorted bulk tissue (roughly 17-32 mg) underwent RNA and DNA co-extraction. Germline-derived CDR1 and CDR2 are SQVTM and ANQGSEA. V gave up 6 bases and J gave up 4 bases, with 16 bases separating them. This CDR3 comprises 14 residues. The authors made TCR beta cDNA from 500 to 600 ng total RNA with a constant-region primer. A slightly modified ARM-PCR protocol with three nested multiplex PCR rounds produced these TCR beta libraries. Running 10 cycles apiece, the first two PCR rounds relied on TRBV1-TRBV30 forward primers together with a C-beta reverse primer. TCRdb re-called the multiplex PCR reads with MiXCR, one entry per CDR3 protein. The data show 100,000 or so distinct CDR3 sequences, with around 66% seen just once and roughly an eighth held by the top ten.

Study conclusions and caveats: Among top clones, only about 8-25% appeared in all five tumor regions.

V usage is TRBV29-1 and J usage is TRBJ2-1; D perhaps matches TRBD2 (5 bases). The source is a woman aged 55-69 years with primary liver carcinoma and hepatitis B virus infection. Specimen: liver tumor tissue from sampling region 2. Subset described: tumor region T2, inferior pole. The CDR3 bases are TGCAGCGTCACAGTACGGGGAACATACAATGAGCAGTTCCTC. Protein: CSVTVRGTYNEQFL.